This T cell receptor beta chain was identified in a study of shared clonotypes between healthy human individuals. Measured with immunoSEQ multiplex PCR; TCRdb has only the in-frame clones, and not every one. The data show about 490,000 clones, about 78% seen once. Extraction of genomic DNA in unsorted samples used 86 million or so PBMCs. V lost 3 bases and J lost 3, with 3 bases in between. Per germline, CDR1 SGHAT and CDR2 FQNNGV. CDR3 length: 12 amino acids. This clone was seen only once. It differs at one base from a far larger clone, so likely a read error. This clonotype was obtained from a woman between 35 and 50 years old in good health. Some clones in this sample may be carry-over from other donors' samples. The sample comprised PBMCs. The chain employs TRBV11-2 and TRBJ2-1; D uncertain. For the CDR3, the DNA is TGTGCCAGCAGCTTCTTCTACAATGAGCAGTTCTTC. Translating it yields CASSFFYNEQFF.